This TCR beta chain comes out of a study of blood T cell repertoires in COVID-19. Turning to the study itself: The United States, Italy and Spain provided the acute and convalescent COVID-19 samples.

TCRdb's copy holds only in-frame clones and misses some; the assay was immunoSEQ multiplex PCR. The sample holds roughly 250,000 clones, 70% to 90% seen once. Germline V lookup: CDR1 LGHDT, CDR2 YNNKEL (reference sequence). This CDR3 comprises 19 residues. Trimming cost V 4 bases and J 3 bases, with 24 bases left between them. The rearrangement uses TRBV3-1 (or the pseudogene TRBV3-2) and TRBJ2-2; TRBD2 might be the D (7 bases). This receptor was obtained from a woman aged 25 to 45 who had recovered from COVID-19. The sample consisted of PBMCs or T cells enriched from blood (not recorded which). CDR3 loop: CASSPRDIGLDGYTGELFF. DNA for the CDR3: TGTGCCAGCAGCCCCCGGGACATTGGACTAGACGGCTACACCGGGGAGCTGTTTTTT.